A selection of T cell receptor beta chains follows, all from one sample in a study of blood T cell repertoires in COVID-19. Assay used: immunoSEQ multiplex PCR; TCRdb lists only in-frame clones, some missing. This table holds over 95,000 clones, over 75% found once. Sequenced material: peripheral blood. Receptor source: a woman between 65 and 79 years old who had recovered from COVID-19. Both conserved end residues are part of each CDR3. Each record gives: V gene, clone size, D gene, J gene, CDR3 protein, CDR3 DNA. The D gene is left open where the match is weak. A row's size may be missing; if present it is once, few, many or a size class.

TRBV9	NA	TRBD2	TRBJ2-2	CASSASGLAGGPYTGELFF	TGTGCCAGCAGCGCCTCGGGACTAGCGGGAGGGCCGTACACCGGGGAGCTGTTTTTT
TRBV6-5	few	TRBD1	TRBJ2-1	CASSSIGTADNEQFF	TGTGCCAGCAGTAGCATCGGGACAGCAGACAATGAGCAGTTCTTC
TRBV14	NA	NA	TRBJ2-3	CASSQGRGDTQYF	TGTGCCAGCAGCCAAGGGAGAGGAGATACGCAGTATTTT
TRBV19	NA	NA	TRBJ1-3	CASSTDSLSGNTIYF	TGTGCCAGTAGCACGGACAGCCTCTCTGGAAACACCATATATTTT
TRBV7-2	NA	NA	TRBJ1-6	CASSSPGTLHF	TGTGCCAGCAGCTCGCCAGGCACGCTCCACTTT
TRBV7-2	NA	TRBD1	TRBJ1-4	CASSKGGRGHEKLFF	TGTGCCAGCAGCAAGGGGGGCAGGGGGCATGAAAAACTGTTTTTT
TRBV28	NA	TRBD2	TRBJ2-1	CASSYFKWLTASGAYEQFF	TGTGCCAGCAGTTATTTTAAGTGGTTGACGGCTAGCGGGGCCTATGAGCAGTTCTTC
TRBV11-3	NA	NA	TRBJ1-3	CASSGEAAGNTIYF	TGTGCCAGCAGCGGGGAGGCGGCTGGAAACACCATATATTTT
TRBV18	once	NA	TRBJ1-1	CASSPGRMNTEAFF	TGTGCCAGCTCACCGGGCAGAATGAACACTGAAGCTTTCTTT
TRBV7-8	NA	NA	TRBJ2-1	CASSPKIPSSYNEQFF	TGTGCCAGCAGCCCCAAGATTCCCAGCTCCTACAATGAGCAGTTCTTC
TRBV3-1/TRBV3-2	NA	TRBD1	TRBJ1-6	CASSSDRAGNSPLHF	TGTGCCAGCAGCTCCGACAGGGCGGGGAATTCACCCCTCCACTTT
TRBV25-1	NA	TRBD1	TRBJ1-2	CASRRGQENYGYTF	TGTGCCAGCCGCCGCGGACAGGAAAACTATGGCTACACCTTC
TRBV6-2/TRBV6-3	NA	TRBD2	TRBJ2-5	CASSYIGAGGLETQYF	TGTGCCAGCAGTTACATCGGAGCGGGAGGGTTAGAGACCCAGTACTTC
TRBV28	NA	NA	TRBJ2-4	CASSPLPDRNIQYF	TGTGCCAGCAGTCCTCTCCCCGATCGGAACATTCAGTACTTC
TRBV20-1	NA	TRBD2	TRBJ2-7	CSARDYYEQYF	TGCAGTGCTCGGGACTACTACGAGCAGTACTTC
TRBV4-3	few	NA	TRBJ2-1	CASSQDLDNSGSNEQFF	TGCGCCAGCAGCCAAGATCTGGACAACTCCGGGAGCAATGAGCAGTTCTTC
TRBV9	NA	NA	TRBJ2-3	CASSVGPHGTDTQYF	TGTGCCAGCAGCGTAGGGCCCCACGGGACAGATACGCAGTATTTT
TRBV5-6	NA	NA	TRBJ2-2	CASSWGVRTGELFF	TGTGCCAGCAGCTGGGGGGTTCGGACCGGGGAGCTGTTTTTT
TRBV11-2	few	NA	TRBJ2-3	CASSLVTALTDTQYF	TGTGCCAGCAGCTTAGTAACAGCCCTCACAGATACGCAGTATTTT
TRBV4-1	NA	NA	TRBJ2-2	CASTPSPWGRTGELFF	TGCGCCAGCACCCCCTCCCCCTGGGGGAGGACCGGGGAGCTGTTTTTT
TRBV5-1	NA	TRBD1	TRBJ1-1	CASSLQGIGTEAFF	TGCGCCAGCAGCTTACAGGGGATTGGCACTGAAGCTTTCTTT
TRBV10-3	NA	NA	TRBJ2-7	CAIRDSGHRTYEQYF	TGTGCCATCAGGGATTCGGGACACCGGACCTACGAGCAGTACTTC
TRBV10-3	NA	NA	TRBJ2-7	CAISDSDTYEQYF	TGTGCCATCAGTGATTCTGACACGTACGAGCAGTACTTC
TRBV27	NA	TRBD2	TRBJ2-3	CASSWGLGTSGVSTDTQYF	TGTGCCAGCAGCTGGGGGTTAGGGACTAGCGGGGTTAGCACAGATACGCAGTATTTT
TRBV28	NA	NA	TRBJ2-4	CASSLLGRGYENIQYF	TGTGCCAGCAGTTTATTGGGGAGGGGGTATGAAAACATTCAGTACTTC
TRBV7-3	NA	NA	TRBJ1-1	CASSLLAGENTEAFF	TGTGCCAGCAGCTTATTGGCAGGGGAAAACACTGAAGCTTTCTTT
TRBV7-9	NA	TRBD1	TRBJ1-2	CASSLGEGQGSYGYTF	TGTGCCAGCAGCCTGGGGGAGGGACAGGGGTCCTATGGCTACACCTTC
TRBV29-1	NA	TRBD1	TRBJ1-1	CSARQGVTEAFF	TGCAGCGCCCGACAGGGGGTCACTGAAGCTTTCTTT
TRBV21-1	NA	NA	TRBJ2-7	CATPGSGTASSYEQYF	TGTGCCACCCCGGGCTCCGGGACAGCAAGCTCCTACGAGCAGTACTTC
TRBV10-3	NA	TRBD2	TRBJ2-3	CAMASGPSTDTQYF	TGTGCCATGGCTAGCGGTCCTAGCACAGATACGCAGTATTTT
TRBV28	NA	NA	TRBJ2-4	CASGEAGAKNIQYF	TGTGCCAGCGGAGAAGCGGGAGCCAAAAACATTCAGTACTTC
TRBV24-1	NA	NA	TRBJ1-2	CATSDFSGGGDGYTF	TGTGCCACCAGTGATTTTAGTGGGGGCGGTGATGGCTACACCTTC
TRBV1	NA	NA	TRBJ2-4	CTSLAMDKNIQYF	TGCACCAGTCTAGCGATGGACAAAAACATTCAGTACTTC
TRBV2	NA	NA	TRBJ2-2	CASSDSPYTGELFF	TGTGCCAGCAGTGATAGCCCTTACACCGGGGAGCTGTTTTTT
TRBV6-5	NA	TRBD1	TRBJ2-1	CASSSRTGKDYNEQFF	TGTGCCAGCAGTTCGCGGACAGGGAAAGACTACAATGAGCAGTTCTTC
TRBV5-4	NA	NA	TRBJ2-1	CASSLGQGSYNEQFF	TGTGCCAGCAGCTTGGGTCAGGGGTCCTACAATGAGCAGTTCTTC
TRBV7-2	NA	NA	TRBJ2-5	CASTKGVSQETQYF	TGTGCCAGCACCAAAGGGGTTTCCCAAGAGACCCAGTACTTC
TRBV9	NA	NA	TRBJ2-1	CASSHPPSGTYNEQFF	TGTGCCAGCAGCCACCCCCCCAGCGGTACCTACAATGAGCAGTTCTTC
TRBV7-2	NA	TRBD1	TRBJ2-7	CASSLGTASYEQYF	TGTGCCAGCAGCCTGGGGACAGCCTCGTACGAGCAGTACTTC
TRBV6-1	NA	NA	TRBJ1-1	CASTEGPLYSPEAFF	TGTGCCAGCACTGAAGGTCCTCTTTACAGTCCTGAAGCTTTCTTT
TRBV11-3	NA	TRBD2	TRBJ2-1	CASSTGPGRGEQFF	TGTGCCAGCAGCACAGGACCCGGGAGGGGTGAGCAGTTCTTC
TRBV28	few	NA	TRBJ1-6	CASKESSYNSPLHF	TGTGCCAGCAAGGAGAGCTCCTATAATTCACCCCTCCACTTT
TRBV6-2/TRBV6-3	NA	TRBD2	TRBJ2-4	CASSYPLGRGQPNIQYF	TGTGCCAGCAGTTACCCTCTGGGGAGGGGCCAGCCTAACATTCAGTACTTC
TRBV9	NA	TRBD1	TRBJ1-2	CASSATGGAYGYTF	TGTGCCAGCAGCGCGACAGGGGGCGCCTATGGCTACACCTTC
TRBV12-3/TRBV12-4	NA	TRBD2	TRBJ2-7	CASRQRGYEQYF	TGTGCCAGCCGACAGCGGGGCTACGAGCAGTACTTC
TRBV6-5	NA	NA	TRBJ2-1	CASREDDTYNEQFF	TGTGCCAGCAGGGAGGATGATACATACAATGAGCAGTTCTTC
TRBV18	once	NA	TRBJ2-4	CASSPGAAKNIQYF	TGTGCCAGCTCACCAGGGGCGGCCAAAAACATTCAGTACTTC
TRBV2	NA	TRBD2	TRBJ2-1	CASSSRAGGGDEQFF	TGTGCCAGCAGTAGTAGAGCGGGAGGGGGCGATGAGCAGTTCTTC
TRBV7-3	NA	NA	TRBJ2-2	CASSPTLGLPTGELFF	TGTGCCAGCAGCCCCACTCTAGGCCTCCCCACCGGGGAGCTGTTTTTT
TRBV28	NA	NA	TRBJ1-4	CALGDNNEKLFF	TGTGCCCTAGGGGACAATAATGAAAAACTGTTTTTT
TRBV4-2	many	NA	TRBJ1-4	CASSQDDTGPNEKLFF	TGTGCCAGCAGCCAAGATGATACAGGGCCTAATGAAAAACTGTTTTTT
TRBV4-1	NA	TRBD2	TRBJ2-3	CASSPTGGWEDTQYF	TGCGCCAGCAGCCCGACGGGAGGCTGGGAAGATACGCAGTATTTT
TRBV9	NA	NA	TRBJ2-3	CASSVSGSTDTQYF	TGTGCCAGCAGCGTGAGCGGGAGCACAGATACGCAGTATTTT